The clone carrying this TCR beta chain was recorded at least ten times. What it binds is unknown. The cDNA came from 5'RACE with 10-nucleotide random UMIs. TCRdb itself ran the 5' RACE reads through MiXCR, one entry per CDR3 protein. This sample carries 30,000 to 40,000 distinct CDR3 sequences, roughly 7% of them seen once, and the ten largest clones take 4.4%. Source material was 2 million unsorted PBMCs, stored at -80 °C in RNAlater. This sample is part of a study of neurological immune-mediated disorders. Overall study findings and caveats: The level of TCR clonal expansion was highest in patients with HTLV-1-associated myelopathy and lowest in multiple sclerosis, where it fell below the level seen in healthy controls. None of the CDR3 amino acid sequences in expanded clones turned up in more than one subject, which points to private repertoires in all groups.

The CDR3 covers 13 residues. Trimming removed 11 bases from V and 3 bases from J, with 16 bases in between. Sequenced sample: PBMCs. The rearrangement links TRBV12-3 or TRBV12-4 to TRBJ1-2, with unresolved D. This TCR was sampled from a woman in her thirties or forties in good health. The CDR3 protein is CAGGGRGDYGYTF. The DNA for the CDR3 is TGTGCCGGAGGAGGTCGTGGGGACTATGGCTACACCTTC.